The 3 T cell receptor beta chains reported below all come from one sample, sequenced in a study of vaccination and CD4 T cells after COVID-19. The Oncomine TCR Beta short-read assay sequenced DNA from cultured CD4+ T cells. MiXCR, applied by TCRdb to the PCR reads, yields one record per CDR3 protein. The sample lists 10,000 to 12,000 distinct CDR3 sequences, under 30% occurring once. No cognate antigen is known for these TCRs. Documented treatment: 10-day PBMC culture with coronavirus spike peptide pools or control peptides (ViraFEST assay). The input for sequencing was CD4+ T cells from blood, cultured in vitro, taken after SARS-CoV-2 vaccination. The receptors were sampled from a human donor who had recovered from COVID-19.

J is TRBJ1-5 and V is TRBV28; 9 nucleotides match TRBD1. There are 18 residues in the CDR3. The V gene's germline CDR1 is MDHEN and CDR2 SYDVKM. Germline trimming cut 10 bases from V and 5 bases from J; bases unmatched to any gene: 21. The CDR3 here is CATRPGTGFEWGYQPQHF. CDR3 bases: TGTGCCACCCGCCCTGGGACAGGGTTTGAGTGGGGGTATCAGCCCCAGCATTTT.

This clonotype was counted between two and nine times. V and J are TRBV6-1 and TRBJ1-1; D call uncertain. Trimming left V 8 bases short and J 0 bases short, with 13 bases between. This CDR3 is built from 14 residues. The germline gives CDR1 MNHNS, CDR2 SASEGT. CDR3 amino acids: CASGTQYMNTEAFF. The CDR3 DNA follows: TGTGCCAGCGGCACACAGTACATGAACACTGAAGCTTTCTTT.

The chain couples TRBV12-3 or TRBV12-4 to TRBJ2-7, with D perhaps being TRBD1 or TRBD2 (5 bases each). The V gene lost 6 bases and the J gene lost 0 bases, with 24 bases spanning the gap. There are 18 residues in the CDR3. The CDR3 bases are TGTGCCAGCAGCTTACGTAGCTCTAGCCGAGACAGCTCCTACGAGCAGTACTTC. It yields the protein CASSLRSSSRDSSYEQYF.